The T cell receptor (beta chain) under discussion was sequenced for a study of blood T cell repertoires in COVID-19. Study summary: The analysed material was cDNA or gDNA that came from T cells, B-cell-depleted T cells, or PBMCs.

The CDR3 runs 15 residues. The V gene's germline CDR1 is ENHRY and CDR2 SYGVKD. The J segment lost 9 bases and the V segment lost 0 bases, leaving 5 bases of the junction unmatched. Methods used by the authors: Nucleated cell number was recorded as an estimate derived from reference gene primer amplification. Some clones are missing from TCRdb's copy, which holds only in-frame ones; the method was immunoSEQ multiplex PCR. V and J calls and clone size follow that table, whereas D and trimming were derived from the DNA. The data hold about 190,000 clones, with roughly 83% observed a single time. This clone appeared many times.

This chain uses TRBV10-3 with TRBJ2-3, with TRBD2 identical over 11 bases. The receptor's source is a woman younger than 45 who had recovered from COVID-19. Sequenced sample: PBMCs or T cells enriched from blood (not recorded which). The CDR3 DNA reads as TGTGCCATCAGTGAGTCGCGGCTAGCGGGAGGAACGCAGTATTTT. Its protein is CAISESRLAGGTQYF.